This T cell receptor beta chain stems from a study of T cells in localized non-small cell lung cancer. Produced via immunoSEQ multiplex PCR; TCRdb's table is partial and in-frame only. The table records about 72,000 clones, about 81% of them present only once. Points from the study as a whole: Among the top 100 tumor clones, a median around 60 appeared in adjacent lung. The study found T cell clonality highest in uninvolved adjacent lung, above tumor. Because researchers sequenced only one region of the tumor, heterogeneity is still possible. Overall survival was longer when the density of T cells in the blood was higher.

Trimming took 5 bases from V and 6 from J; bases not matched to a gene: 11. The CDR3 has 16 amino acids. The V gene's germline CDR1 is MDHEN and CDR2 SYDVKM. Details on this clone: Its matching antigen is unknown.

The TCR originated in a female donor over 55 with stage I lung adenocarcinoma. This chain connects TRBV28 to TRBJ2-1; TRBD2 agrees at 9 bases. The specimen comprised peripheral blood, sampled before any cancer treatment. In DNA, the CDR3 is TGTGCCAGCAGTGCTTGGCGGGAGGGCCCTAGCAATGAGCAGTTCTTC. Amino acids: CASSAWREGPSNEQFF.